One TCR beta chain is described in this entry. This clone was found a few times. What antigen it recognizes has not been identified. One base away there is no much larger clone; base qualities are not given. The donors were healthy, HIV-negative adults who had no recently reported acute infections or vaccinations. Every donor was a Caucasian adult residing in Nashville, Tennessee, USA. For unsorted samples, some 100 million PBMCs were counted, and genomic DNA was extracted using the QIAamp DNA Blood Mini kit. Blood was collected by leukapheresis, and PBMCs were isolated by Ficoll-Histopaque density gradient centrifugation and then cryopreserved in liquid nitrogen vapor phase. This sample stems from a study of shared clonotypes between healthy human individuals (dated by TCRdb to 2020 to 2021). About the study as a whole: The cohort comprised a couple of women and a few men aged 18 to 49 years. The study deeply sequenced blood TCR repertoires of about five healthy adults to estimate repertoire size and the extent of clonotype sharing between individuals. Different laboratories and diverse techniques were used to prepare libraries and sequence TCR repertoires, to increase sequencing depth and limit assay-specific biases. Between about 0.94 and 8.9 billion PBMCs per donor were obtained by leukapheresis. What the work shows at the level of the full study, not this receptor alone: Pairwise subsampling indicated that sequencing depth was expected to affect the degree of clonotype sharing among donors. Sampling was restricted to blood, and TCR repertoires in tissues likely differ from the TCR repertoires found in blood. The small number of donors limited the genetic and exposure-history diversity represented.

The CDR3, cysteine through phenylalanine, is 12 amino acids long. Of the read, only the CDR3 DNA is kept; its 36 bases are in frame from base 1. The germline ends are 6 bases apart after V is trimmed by 7 bases and J by 2 bases. The germline V gene sets CDR1 to MDHEN and CDR2 to SYDVKM. TCR CDR3 regions were amplified from genomic DNA by multiplex PCR using the deep immunoSEQ assay. Extracted genomic DNA from each cell subset was distributed evenly across all wells of several immunoSEQ 96-well plates, and each plate was treated as a replicate. Each replicate PCR for unsorted PBMC received roughly 300 ng genomic DNA, equal to about 30,000 T cell genomes. Ten immunoSEQ deep assay plates were used to sequence the unsorted PBMC genomic DNA. The purified libraries were quantified using a Qubit 3.0 fluorometer, sized with a Bioanalyzer 2100, and then quantified again using the KAPA Library Quantification kit. Each immunoSEQ 96-well plate was sequenced on its own single-read 150-cycle Illumina NextSeq 550 flow cell. In the authors' own workflow: The immunoSEQ output contained only junctional sequences without quality scores, so filtering could not match that applied to full-length reads. To assign V/J genes and CDR3, sequences were annotated using PyIR, a Python wrapper for IgBLAST v1.9, with IMGT germline references. Reads with weak V/J assignments (E-value above 1e-6), missing CDR3, stop codons, out-of-frame junctions, or ambiguous translated residues were removed. V3J clonotypes were defined as sequences sharing an identical inferred V gene, J gene, and CDR3 amino acid sequence. Percentage overlap between repertoires was calculated by dividing the number of shared unique clonotypes by the size of the smaller repertoire. Three approaches were used to assess repertoire richness: RTK rarefaction, the Chao1 estimator, and Recon v2.1 estimates of unobserved clonotypes. Drawn from immuneACCESS, this table holds only the in-frame rearrangements with V and J called that TCRdb kept. Clones are partly lost; checked studies trace under half to an unresolved V gene and leave the rest unexplained. That table gives V, J and clone size, and the DNA gave D and trimming. A total of about 510,000 clones appear in this sample, 60% to 80% of them only once. The ten largest clones take up roughly an eighth of the sample.

This TCR was sampled from a woman aged 35 to 49 in good health. Some clones in this sample may be carry-over from other donors' samples. The receptor chain draws on TRBV28 and TRBJ1-5; no D gene call is confident. Sequenced input: PBMCs. CDR3 sequence: CASNQGNQPQHF. The DNA sequence is as follows: TGTGCCAGCAACCAGGGCAATCAGCCCCAGCATTTT.